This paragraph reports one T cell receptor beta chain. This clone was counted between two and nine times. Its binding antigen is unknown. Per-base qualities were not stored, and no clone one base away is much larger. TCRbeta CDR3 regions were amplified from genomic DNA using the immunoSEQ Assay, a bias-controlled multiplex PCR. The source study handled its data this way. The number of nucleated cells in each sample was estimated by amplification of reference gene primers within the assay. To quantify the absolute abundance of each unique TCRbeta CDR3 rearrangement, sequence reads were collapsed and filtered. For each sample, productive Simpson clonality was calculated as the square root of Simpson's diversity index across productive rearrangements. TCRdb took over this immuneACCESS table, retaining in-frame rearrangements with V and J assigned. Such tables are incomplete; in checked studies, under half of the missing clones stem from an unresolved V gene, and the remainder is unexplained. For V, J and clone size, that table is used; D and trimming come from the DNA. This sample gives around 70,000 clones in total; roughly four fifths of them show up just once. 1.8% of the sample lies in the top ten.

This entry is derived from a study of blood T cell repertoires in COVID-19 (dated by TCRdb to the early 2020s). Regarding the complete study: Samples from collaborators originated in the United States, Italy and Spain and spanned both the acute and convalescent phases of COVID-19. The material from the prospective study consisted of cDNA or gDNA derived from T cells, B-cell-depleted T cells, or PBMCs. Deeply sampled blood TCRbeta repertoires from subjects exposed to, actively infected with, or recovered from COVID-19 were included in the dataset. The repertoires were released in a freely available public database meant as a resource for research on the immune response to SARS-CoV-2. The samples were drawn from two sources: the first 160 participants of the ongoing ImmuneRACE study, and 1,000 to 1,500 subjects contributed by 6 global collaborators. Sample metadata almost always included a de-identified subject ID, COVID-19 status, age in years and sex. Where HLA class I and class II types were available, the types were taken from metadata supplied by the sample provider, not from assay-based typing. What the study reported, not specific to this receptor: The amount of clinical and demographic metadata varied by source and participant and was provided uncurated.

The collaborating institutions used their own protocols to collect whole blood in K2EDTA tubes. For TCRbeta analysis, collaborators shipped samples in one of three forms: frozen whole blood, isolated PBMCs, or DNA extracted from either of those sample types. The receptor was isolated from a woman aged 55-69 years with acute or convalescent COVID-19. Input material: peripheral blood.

The CDR3 protein: CASSTAGSTDTQYF. The DNA reads as follows: TGTGCCAGCAGTACTGCGGGTAGCACAGATACGCAGTATTTT. Recombination joined TRBV5-5 with TRBJ2-3; the D gene is perhaps TRBD2, on 5 matching bases. Its CDR3 holds 14 amino acids, cysteine through phenylalanine. CDR3 DNA only is kept here, 42 bases in frame from base 1. The trim is 5 bases for V and 0 bases for J, with a gap of 10 bases between the germline ends. From the germline V gene (reference sequence), CDR1 is SGHKS and CDR2 is YYEKEE.